Listed below are T cell receptor beta chains from one sample, sequenced in a study of T cell responses to AZD1222 COVID-19 vaccine. Repertoires were generated with immunoSEQ multiplex PCR, while TCRdb's copy carries only in-frame clones and drops some. Here the sample spans 95,000 to 130,000 clones, about 90% being singletons. The sequences come from peripheral blood, collected on day 0 of AZD1222 vaccination. The origin of the receptors is an adult in good health. Both conserved end residues are trimmed from each CDR3. The order of the fields is J gene, V gene, CDR3 protein.

J gene: TRBJ2-4; V gene: TRBV10-1; CDR3 protein: ASSVCTSGSSGAKNIQY
J gene: TRBJ2-3; V gene: TRBV7-9; CDR3 protein: ASSRTSTTDTQY
J gene: TRBJ2-7; V gene: TRBV19; CDR3 protein: ASSILEGGPGEQY
J gene: TRBJ2-7; V gene: TRBV5-4; CDR3 protein: ASSPGWGYEQY
J gene: TRBJ2-7; V gene: TRBV28; CDR3 protein: ASSYSIGTDSYEQY
J gene: TRBJ2-3; V gene: TRBV5-1; CDR3 protein: ASSLATRDTQY
J gene: TRBJ1-3; V gene: TRBV9; CDR3 protein: ASTLGWDAGNTIY
J gene: TRBJ2-1; V gene: TRBV5-1; CDR3 protein: ASSSGLADNEQF
J gene: TRBJ2-3; V gene: TRBV4-1; CDR3 protein: ASSQITSGPSTDTQY
J gene: TRBJ1-2; V gene: TRBV28; CDR3 protein: ASSRTGEEWGYT
J gene: TRBJ1-2; V gene: TRBV5-3; CDR3 protein: ARSPPLLFYGYT
J gene: TRBJ2-3; V gene: TRBV4-2; CDR3 protein: ASSQGDWSDTDTQY
J gene: TRBJ2-2; V gene: TRBV30; CDR3 protein: AWKGDRFTSNTGELF
J gene: TRBJ2-2; V gene: TRBV5-8; CDR3 protein: ASTKGEYTGELF
J gene: TRBJ2-7; V gene: TRBV24-1; CDR3 protein: ATSDFQAGGYEQY
J gene: TRBJ2-2; V gene: TRBV6-9; CDR3 protein: ASRGGGRSNTGELF
J gene: TRBJ1-5; V gene: TRBV7-8; CDR3 protein: ASSPETGRSQH
J gene: TRBJ1-1; V gene: TRBV6-5; CDR3 protein: ASSYSGTGTTEAF
J gene: TRBJ2-3; V gene: TRBV10-1; CDR3 protein: ASKIREPTDTQY
J gene: TRBJ1-5; V gene: TRBV7-9; CDR3 protein: ASSQGAGNRPQH
J gene: TRBJ1-6; V gene: TRBV28; CDR3 protein: AIAGSSYNSPLH
J gene: TRBJ1-1; V gene: TRBV7-2; CDR3 protein: ASSVNRENTEAF
J gene: TRBJ1-1; V gene: TRBV19; CDR3 protein: ASRRGTGITEAF
J gene: TRBJ1-2; V gene: TRBV3-1/TRBV3-2; CDR3 protein: ASSQLQELN
J gene: TRBJ1-6; V gene: TRBV5-1; CDR3 protein: ASSYGPEGDSPLH
J gene: TRBJ1-4; V gene: TRBV30; CDR3 protein: AWSVGGTNEKLF
J gene: TRBJ1-2; V gene: TRBV29-1; CDR3 protein: SVSDRSIGYT
J gene: TRBJ1-1; V gene: TRBV9; CDR3 protein: ASSVTNTEAF
J gene: TRBJ2-5; V gene: TRBV27; CDR3 protein: ASSLLGALGLAGQETQY
J gene: TRBJ2-2; V gene: TRBV5-1; CDR3 protein: ASSSGLAGGATPGELF
J gene: TRBJ1-1; V gene: TRBV6-2/TRBV6-3; CDR3 protein: ASSYLTRGNTEAF
J gene: TRBJ1-2; V gene: TRBV11-2; CDR3 protein: ASSLVGAANYGYT
J gene: TRBJ1-1; V gene: TRBV6-1; CDR3 protein: ASSEATRTEAF
J gene: TRBJ1-1; V gene: TRBV6-5; CDR3 protein: ASSYAGRANTEAF
J gene: TRBJ1-2; V gene: TRBV30; CDR3 protein: AWSVGRGSDYGYT
J gene: TRBJ2-1; V gene: TRBV29-1; CDR3 protein: SVEAYWLAASYNEQF
J gene: TRBJ1-5; V gene: TRBV19; CDR3 protein: ASSSVTNQPQH
J gene: TRBJ2-7; V gene: TRBV20-1; CDR3 protein: SASSAASYEQY
J gene: TRBJ2-7; V gene: TRBV18; CDR3 protein: ASSPGGSEQY
J gene: TRBJ2-1; V gene: TRBV19; CDR3 protein: ASSPHLAGGYNEQF
J gene: TRBJ2-7; V gene: TRBV5-1; CDR3 protein: ASSLTSGSSEQY
J gene: TRBJ1-1; V gene: TRBV4-1; CDR3 protein: ASSQDRQGSF
J gene: TRBJ1-3; V gene: TRBV6-5; CDR3 protein: ASRVEDSGNTIY
J gene: TRBJ1-1; V gene: TRBV9; CDR3 protein: ASSVPPPGVGTEAF
J gene: TRBJ2-5; V gene: TRBV24-1; CDR3 protein: ATQGLMRETQY
J gene: TRBJ1-2; V gene: TRBV19; CDR3 protein: ASIQTGGKISGYT
J gene: TRBJ1-1; V gene: TRBV29-1; CDR3 protein: SVEGGGGGAF
J gene: TRBJ1-2; V gene: TRBV9; CDR3 protein: ASSVNRQGGGYT
J gene: TRBJ1-2; V gene: TRBV28; CDR3 protein: ASSPRRIYGYT
J gene: TRBJ2-5; V gene: TRBV4-1; CDR3 protein: ASSQSRVGVGQETQY
J gene: TRBJ1-5; V gene: TRBV6-2/TRBV6-3; CDR3 protein: ASSPPQDRVEPQH
J gene: TRBJ1-6; V gene: TRBV28; CDR3 protein: ASTRLGIRFDSPLH